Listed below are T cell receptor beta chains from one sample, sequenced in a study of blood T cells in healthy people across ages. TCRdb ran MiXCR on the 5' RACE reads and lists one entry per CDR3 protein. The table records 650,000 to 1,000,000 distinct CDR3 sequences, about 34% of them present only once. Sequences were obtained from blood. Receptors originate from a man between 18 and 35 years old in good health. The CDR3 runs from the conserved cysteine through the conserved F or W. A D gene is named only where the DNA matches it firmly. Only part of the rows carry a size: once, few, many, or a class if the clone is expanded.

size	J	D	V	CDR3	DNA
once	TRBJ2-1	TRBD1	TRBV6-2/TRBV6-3	CASISGQVKSYEQFF	TGTGCCAGCATCTCAGGACAGGTGAAGAGCTACGAGCAGTTCTTC
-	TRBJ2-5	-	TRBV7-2	CANSLDPFQGSGQYF	TGTGCCAACAGCTTAGACCCCTTTCAGGGTTCTGGGCAGTACTTC
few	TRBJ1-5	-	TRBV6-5	CASSYSAGDSNQPQHF	TGTGCCAGCAGTTACTCGGCAGGGGATAGCAATCAGCCCCAGCATTTT
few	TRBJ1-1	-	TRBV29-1	CSVEVTGMNTEAFF	TGCAGCGTTGAAGTCACAGGGATGAACACTGAAGCTTTCTTT
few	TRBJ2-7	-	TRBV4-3	CASSQDWEGGSEQYF	TGCGCCAGCAGCCAAGATTGGGAGGGGGGTAGTGAGCAGTACTTC
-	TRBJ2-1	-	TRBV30	CAWSVTSFAYEQFF	TGTGCCTGGAGTGTAACGTCCTTCGCATACGAGCAGTTCTTC
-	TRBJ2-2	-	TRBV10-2	CASTPFSGELFF	TGCGCCAGCACCCCGTTTAGCGGGGAGCTGTTTTTT
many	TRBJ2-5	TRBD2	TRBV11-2	CASRRAPGLVETQYF	TGTGCCAGCAGGCGTGCCCCGGGACTAGTTGAGACCCAGTACTTC
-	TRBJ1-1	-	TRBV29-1	CSVEEDLGWDTEAFF	TGCAGCGTTGAAGAAGACCTGGGTTGGGACACTGAAGCTTTCTTT
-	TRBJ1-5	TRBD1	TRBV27	CASSQKTGAQPQHF	TGTGCCAGCAGCCAGAAGACAGGGGCTCAGCCCCAGCATTTT
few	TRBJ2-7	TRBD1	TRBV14	CASSQSGQGFYEQYF	TGTGCCAGCAGCCAATCGGGACAGGGGTTCTACGAGCAGTACTTC
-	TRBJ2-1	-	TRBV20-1	CSASSFTHEQFF	TGCAGTGCTAGCTCGTTCACCCATGAGCAGTTCTTC
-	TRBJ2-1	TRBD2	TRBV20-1	CSAEPPAGTNNEQFF	TGCAGTGCGGAGCCCCCCGCCGGGACTAACAATGAGCAGTTCTTC
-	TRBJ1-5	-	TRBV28	CASSFAGASNQPQHF	TGTGCCAGCAGTTTCGCCGGGGCTAGCAATCAGCCCCAGCATTTT
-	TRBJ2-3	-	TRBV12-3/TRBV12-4	CASSAGTASTDTQYF	TGTGCCAGCAGTGCCGGGACTGCCAGCACAGATACGCAGTATTTT
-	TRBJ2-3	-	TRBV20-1	CSASRGFTSTDTQYF	TGCAGTGCCAGCCGGGGGTTTACTAGCACAGATACGCAGTATTTT
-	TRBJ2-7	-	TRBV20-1	CSAQWTQGTWAYEQYF	TGCAGTGCTCAATGGACTCAGGGGACATGGGCCTACGAGCAGTACTTC
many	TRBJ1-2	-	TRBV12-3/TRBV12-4	CASSHSTRTKGDYGYTF	TGTGCCAGCAGCCACTCCACGAGGACAAAGGGGGACTATGGCTACACCTTC
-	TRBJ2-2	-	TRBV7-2	CASSVGQGDSGELFF	TGTGCCAGCAGCGTAGGGCAGGGGGACTCCGGGGAGCTGTTTTTT
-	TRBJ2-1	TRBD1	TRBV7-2	CASSLNKGATQETQFF	TGTGCCAGCAGCTTGAACAAGGGGGCGACCCAAGAGACCCAGTTCTTC